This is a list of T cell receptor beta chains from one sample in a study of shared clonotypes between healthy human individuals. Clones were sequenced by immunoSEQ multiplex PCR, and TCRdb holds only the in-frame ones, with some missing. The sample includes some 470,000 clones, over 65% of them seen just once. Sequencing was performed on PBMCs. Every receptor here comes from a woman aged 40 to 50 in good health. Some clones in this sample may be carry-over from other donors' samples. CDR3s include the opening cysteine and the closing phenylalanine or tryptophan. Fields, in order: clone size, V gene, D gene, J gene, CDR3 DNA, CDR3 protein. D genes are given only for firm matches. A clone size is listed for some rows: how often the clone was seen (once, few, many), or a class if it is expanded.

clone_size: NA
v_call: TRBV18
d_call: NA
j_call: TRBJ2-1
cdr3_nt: TGTGCCAGCTCACGGGTAGGGGGACTATACAATGAGCAGTTCTTC
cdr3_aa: CASSRVGGLYNEQFF

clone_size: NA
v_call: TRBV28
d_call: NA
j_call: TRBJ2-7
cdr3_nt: TGTGCCAGCACCCCTGGTGGGGGAAGGGGGGCAAACGAGCAGTACTTC
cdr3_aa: CASTPGGGRGANEQYF

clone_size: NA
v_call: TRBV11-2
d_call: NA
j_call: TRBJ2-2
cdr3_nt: TGTGCCAGCACCCTTGTCCGGGAGAGGACCGGGGAGCTGTTTTTT
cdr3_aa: CASTLVRERTGELFF

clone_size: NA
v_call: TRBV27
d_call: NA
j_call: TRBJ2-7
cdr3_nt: TGTGCCAGCAGTTTTGGGCCCCTCCCGGTCGAGCAGTACTTC
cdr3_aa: CASSFGPLPVEQYF

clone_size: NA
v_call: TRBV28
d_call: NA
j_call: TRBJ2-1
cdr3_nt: TGTGCCAGCAGTCAGACACGACGGTTTTCGTTCTTC
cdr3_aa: CASSQTRRFSFF

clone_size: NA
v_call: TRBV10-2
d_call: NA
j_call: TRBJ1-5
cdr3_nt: TGCGCCAGCAGTGATTTAGGGGGTCAGCCCCAGCATTTT
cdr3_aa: CASSDLGGQPQHF

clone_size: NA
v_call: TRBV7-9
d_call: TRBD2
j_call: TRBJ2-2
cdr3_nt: TGTGCCAGCAACCCGGGACTAGCGGGAGTAGGTAACACCGGGGAGCTGTTTTTT
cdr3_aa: CASNPGLAGVGNTGELFF

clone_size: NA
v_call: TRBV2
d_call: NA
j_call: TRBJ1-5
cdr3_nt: TGTGCCAGCAGTGTGGGACACAGTAGCAATCAGCCCCAGCATTTT
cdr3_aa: CASSVGHSSNQPQHF

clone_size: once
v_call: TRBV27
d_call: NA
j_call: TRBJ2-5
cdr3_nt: TGTGCCAGCAGTTTAGGGGGGAAACGTCGGGAGACCCAGTACTTC
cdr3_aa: CASSLGGKRRETQYF

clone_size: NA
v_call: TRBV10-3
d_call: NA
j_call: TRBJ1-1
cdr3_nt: TGTGCCATCAGTGAGCAAGGCATGAACACTGAAGCTTTCTTT
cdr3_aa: CAISEQGMNTEAFF

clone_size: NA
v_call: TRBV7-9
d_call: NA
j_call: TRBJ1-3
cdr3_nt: TGTGCCAGCAGCGCGGACAGAATTTTTGGAAACACCATATATTTT
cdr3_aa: CASSADRIFGNTIYF

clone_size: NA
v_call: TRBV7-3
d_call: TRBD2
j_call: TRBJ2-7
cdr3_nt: TGTGCCAGCAGCTTAACCTCTAGCGGGAGGAGTAGCCCCTACGAGCAGTACTTC
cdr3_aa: CASSLTSSGRSSPYEQYF

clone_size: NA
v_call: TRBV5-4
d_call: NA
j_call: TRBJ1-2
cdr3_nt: TGTGCCAGCAGCTCAGATAACTATGGCTACACCTTC
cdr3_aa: CASSSDNYGYTF

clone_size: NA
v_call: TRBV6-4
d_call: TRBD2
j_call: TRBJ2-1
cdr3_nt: TGTGCCAGCAGTGACTCGGCTAGCGGTGGGCAGTTCTTC
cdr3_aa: CASSDSASGGQFF

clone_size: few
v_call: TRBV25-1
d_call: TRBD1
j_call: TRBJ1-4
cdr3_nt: TGTGCCAGCAGTGGGACAGGGGAAGTCGAAAAACTGTTTTTT
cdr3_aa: CASSGTGEVEKLFF

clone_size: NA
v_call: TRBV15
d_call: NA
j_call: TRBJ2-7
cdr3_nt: TGTGCCACCAGCAGAGATTTAACTAACGGGATGTACGAGCAGTACTTC
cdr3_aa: CATSRDLTNGMYEQYF

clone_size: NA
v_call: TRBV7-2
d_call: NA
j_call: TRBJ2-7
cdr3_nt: TGTGCCAGCAGCAAGTCCGGGACTTTGTCCTACGAGCAGTACTTC
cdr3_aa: CASSKSGTLSYEQYF

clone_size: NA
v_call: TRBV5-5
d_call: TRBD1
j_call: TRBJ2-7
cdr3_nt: TGTGCCAGCAGCACCAGACAGGGGGCTGACTACGAGCAGTACTTC
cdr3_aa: CASSTRQGADYEQYF

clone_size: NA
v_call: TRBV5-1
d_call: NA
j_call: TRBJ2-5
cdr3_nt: TGCGCCAGCAGCTTGAGTGCGGCCGTCCTCCAAGAGACCCAGTACTTC
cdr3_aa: CASSLSAAVLQETQYF

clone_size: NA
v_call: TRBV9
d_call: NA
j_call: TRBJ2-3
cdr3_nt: TGTGCCAGCAGCGTATACACGGTTGGGGGCACAGATACGCAGTATTTT
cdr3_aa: CASSVYTVGGTDTQYF

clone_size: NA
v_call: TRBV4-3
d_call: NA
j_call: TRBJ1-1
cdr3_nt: TGCGCCAGCAGCCAAGATTGGGGGGTGGCCGGGAAAGCTTTCTTT
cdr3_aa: CASSQDWGVAGKAFF

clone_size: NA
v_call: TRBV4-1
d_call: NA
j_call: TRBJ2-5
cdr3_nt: TGCGCCAGCAGCCAAGAGATTTATCGGACAGTACAAGAGACCCAGTACTTC
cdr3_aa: CASSQEIYRTVQETQYF

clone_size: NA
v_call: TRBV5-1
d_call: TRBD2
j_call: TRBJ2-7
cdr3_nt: TGCGCCAGCAGCCCGACTAGCTCCCCCTACGAGCAGTACTTC
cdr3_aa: CASSPTSSPYEQYF

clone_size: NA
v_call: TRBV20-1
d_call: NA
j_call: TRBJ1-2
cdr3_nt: TGCAGTGCCCCCGGTGGCTACACCTTC
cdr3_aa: CSAPGGYTF

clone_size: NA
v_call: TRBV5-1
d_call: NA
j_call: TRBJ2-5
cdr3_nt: TGCGCCAGTACTTTGGGGAGTTCCCAAGAGACCCAGTACTTC
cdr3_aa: CASTLGSSQETQYF

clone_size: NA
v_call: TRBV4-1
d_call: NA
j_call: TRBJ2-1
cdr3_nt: TGCGCCAGCAGCCAAGATTCCCCAGGTTACAATGAGCAGTTCTTC
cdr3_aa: CASSQDSPGYNEQFF

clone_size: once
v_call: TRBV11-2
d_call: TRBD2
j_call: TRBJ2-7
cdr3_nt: TGTGCCAGCAGTCCAAGTGTTCTAGCGGCAACCTACGAGCAGTACTTC
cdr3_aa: CASSPSVLAATYEQYF

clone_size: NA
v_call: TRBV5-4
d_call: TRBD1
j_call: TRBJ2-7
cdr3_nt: TGTGCCAGCAGCCGGGACAGGGTGCGCGAGCAGTACTTC
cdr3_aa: CASSRDRVREQYF

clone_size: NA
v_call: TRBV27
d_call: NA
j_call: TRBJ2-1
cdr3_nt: TGTGCCAGCAGCCCGACTACGCGGGGCTACAATGAGCAGTTCTTC
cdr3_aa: CASSPTTRGYNEQFF

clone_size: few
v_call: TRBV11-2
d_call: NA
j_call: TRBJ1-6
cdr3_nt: TGTGCCAGCAGCAACGTGCGGGATTCACCCCTCCACTTT
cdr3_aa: CASSNVRDSPLHF

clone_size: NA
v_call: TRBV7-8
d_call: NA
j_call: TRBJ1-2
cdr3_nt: TGTGCCAGCAGCCCACAGGCAGATGGCTACACCTTC
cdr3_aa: CASSPQADGYTF

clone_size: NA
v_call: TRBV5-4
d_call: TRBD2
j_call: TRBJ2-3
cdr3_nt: TGTGCCAGCAGCCCAGTAGCGGGAGGGCCATTGGATACGCAGTATTTT
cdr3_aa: CASSPVAGGPLDTQYF

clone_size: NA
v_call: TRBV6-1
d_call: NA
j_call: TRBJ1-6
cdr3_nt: TGTGCCAGCAGTTCAACACATTCGGGGCATTCACCCCTCCACTTT
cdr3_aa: CASSSTHSGHSPLHF

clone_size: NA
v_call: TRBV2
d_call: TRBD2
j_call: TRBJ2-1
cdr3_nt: TGTGCCAGCCGAGGACTAGCGGGAGACGAGCAGTTCTTC
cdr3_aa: CASRGLAGDEQFF

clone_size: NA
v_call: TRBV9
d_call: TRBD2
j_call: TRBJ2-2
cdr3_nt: TGTGCCAGCACCCTTAGCGGGAGGGCCGACACCGGGGAGCTGTTTTTT
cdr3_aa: CASTLSGRADTGELFF

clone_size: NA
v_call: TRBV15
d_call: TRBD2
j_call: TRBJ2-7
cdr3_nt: TGTGCCACCAGCACCGGTACTAGCGGGAGCTACGAGCAGTACTTC
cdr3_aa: CATSTGTSGSYEQYF

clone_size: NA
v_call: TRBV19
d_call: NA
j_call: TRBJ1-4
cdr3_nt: TGTGCCAGTAGTATTCCGGGAGCAGGTGAAAAACTGTTTTTT
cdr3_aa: CASSIPGAGEKLFF

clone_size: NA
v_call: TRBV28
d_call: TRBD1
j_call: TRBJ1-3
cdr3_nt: TGTGCCAGCAGCTCATGGGGACAGAGGCCCTCTGGAAACACCATATATTTT
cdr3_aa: CASSSWGQRPSGNTIYF

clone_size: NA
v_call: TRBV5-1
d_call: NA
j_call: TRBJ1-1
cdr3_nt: TGCGCCAGCAGCTTGGACGGTATGGGCAACACTGAAGCTTTCTTT
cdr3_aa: CASSLDGMGNTEAFF

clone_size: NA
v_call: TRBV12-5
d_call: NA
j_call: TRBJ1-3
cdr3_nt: TGTGCTAGTGGTTCCGGGGGGAGTTCTGGAAACACCATATATTTT
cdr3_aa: CASGSGGSSGNTIYF

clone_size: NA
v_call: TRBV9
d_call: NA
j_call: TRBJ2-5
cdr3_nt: TGTGCCAGCAGCGTTGGGGATTCGAGGGGCCAAGAGACCCAGTACTTC
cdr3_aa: CASSVGDSRGQETQYF

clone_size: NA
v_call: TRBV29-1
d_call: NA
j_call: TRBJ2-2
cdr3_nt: TGCAGCGGGGGCGGGGTTTCGGCCGGGGAGCTGTTTTTT
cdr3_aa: CSGGGVSAGELFF

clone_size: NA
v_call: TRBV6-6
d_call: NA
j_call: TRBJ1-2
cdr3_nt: TGTGCCAGCAGTGCACAGGGATATGGCTACACCTTC
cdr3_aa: CASSAQGYGYTF

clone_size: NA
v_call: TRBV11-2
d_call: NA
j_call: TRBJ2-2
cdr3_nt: TGTGCCAGCAGCTTAGTCAGGGTGGTGGATGCGGAGCTGTTTTTT
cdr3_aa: CASSLVRVVDAELFF

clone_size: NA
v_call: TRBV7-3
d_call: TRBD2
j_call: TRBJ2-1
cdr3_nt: TGTGCCAGCAGCCCCTCGGGAGCGGGATTCTACAATGAGCAGTTCTTC
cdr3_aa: CASSPSGAGFYNEQFF

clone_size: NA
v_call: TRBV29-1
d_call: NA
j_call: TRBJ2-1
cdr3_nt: TGCAGCGTTGTGGCCCCTCTTAGGGCCAATGAGCAGTTCTTC
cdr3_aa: CSVVAPLRANEQFF

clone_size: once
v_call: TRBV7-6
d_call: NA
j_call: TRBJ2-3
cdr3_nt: TGTGCCAGCAGCTCCAAGCTCCGTTTAACGACAGATACGCAGTATTTT
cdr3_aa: CASSSKLRLTTDTQYF

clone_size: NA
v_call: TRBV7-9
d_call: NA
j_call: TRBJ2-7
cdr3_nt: TGTGCCAGCAGCCCCGGACAGCACTCCTACGAGCAGTACTTC
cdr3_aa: CASSPGQHSYEQYF

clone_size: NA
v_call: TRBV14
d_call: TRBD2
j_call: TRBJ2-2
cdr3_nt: TGTGCCAGCAGCCAAGTATCGGGAGGGTCCGGGGAGCTGTTTTTT
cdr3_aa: CASSQVSGGSGELFF

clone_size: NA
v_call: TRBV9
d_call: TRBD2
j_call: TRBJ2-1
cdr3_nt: TGTGCCAGCAGCGTACGAGCGGGAGGGTACAATGAGCAGTTCTTC
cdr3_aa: CASSVRAGGYNEQFF

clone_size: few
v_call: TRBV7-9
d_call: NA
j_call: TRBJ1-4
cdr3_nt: TGTGCCAGCAGCTTAGCGAGCAGGCCAGGAAAACTGTTTTTT
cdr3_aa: CASSLASRPGKLFF

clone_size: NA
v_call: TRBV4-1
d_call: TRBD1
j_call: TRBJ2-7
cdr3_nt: TGCGCCAGCAGCCAGAGACAGGGGGCCTCCTACGAGCAGTACTTC
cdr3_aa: CASSQRQGASYEQYF

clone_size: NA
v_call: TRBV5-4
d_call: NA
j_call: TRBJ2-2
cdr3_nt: TGTGCCAGCAGCCCCCCTGGAGCATTTAACACCGGGGAGCTGTTTTTT
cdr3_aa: CASSPPGAFNTGELFF

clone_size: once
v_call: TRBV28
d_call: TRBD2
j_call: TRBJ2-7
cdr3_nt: TGTGCCAGCAGTCGCGCCGGGACTAACAACCTGTACGAGCAGTACTTC
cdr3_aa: CASSRAGTNNLYEQYF

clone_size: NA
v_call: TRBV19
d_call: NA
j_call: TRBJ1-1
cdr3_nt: TGTGCCAGTAGTATCGAACCGGGACTCCTCATGAACACTGAAGCTTTCTTT
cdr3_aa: CASSIEPGLLMNTEAFF

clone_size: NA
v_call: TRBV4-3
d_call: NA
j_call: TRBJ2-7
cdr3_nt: TGCGCCAGCAGCCAAGCAGCCGAGGTCCCCTACGAGCAGTACTTC
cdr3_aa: CASSQAAEVPYEQYF

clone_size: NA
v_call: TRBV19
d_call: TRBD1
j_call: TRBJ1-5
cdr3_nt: TGTGCCAGTACGACAGGGAGGGGCAATCAGCCCCAGCATTTT
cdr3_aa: CASTTGRGNQPQHF

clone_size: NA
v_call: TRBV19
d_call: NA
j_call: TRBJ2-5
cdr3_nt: TGTGCCAGTAGTATAGTGGCCGGAGAGGAGACCCAGTACTTC
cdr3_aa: CASSIVAGEETQYF